This TCR beta chain was observed in a study of blood T cell repertoires in COVID-19. Study-wide background: From T cells, B-cell-depleted T cells, or PBMCs came the material, which was cDNA or gDNA.

This table comes from immunoSEQ multiplex PCR, and its TCRdb copy is limited to in-frame clones, with some not included. The table has about 350,000 clones, more than 70% seen once. Seattle enrolled patients during active infection and tracked them longitudinally. Germline assignment: CDR1 KGHDR and CDR2 SFDVKD. The trim removed 9 bases at V and 2 bases at J, leaving 13 bases unmatched. The CDR3 is 16 amino acids. The clonotype comes from a woman aged 70 to 79 with COVID-19, enrolled during active disease. The chain links TRBV24-1 to TRBJ2-5, with TRBD1 matching 8 bases. Sequencing input: peripheral blood. The DNA for the CDR3 is TGTGCCACCTCAGGTCGGGACAGGTTCAATCAAGAGACCCAGTACTTC. It codes for CATSGRDRFNQETQYF.